The entry that follows covers one T cell receptor beta chain sequence. This specimen comes from a study of shared clonotypes between healthy human individuals. The CDR3 is made up of 16 amino acids. V lost 3 bases to trimming and J lost 7 bases, with 21 bases between them. Germline V gene sequence: CDR1 GTSNPN, CDR2 SVGIG (reference sequence). Some clones are missing from TCRdb's copy, which holds only in-frame ones; the method was immunoSEQ multiplex PCR. The sample consists of 2 million to 2.5 million clones, around 95% of them appearing once. The receptor was derived from a man aged 18 to 30 in good health. The sample was naive CD4+ T cells sorted from blood. The subset is: CD45RA+ positively selected. The chain uses TRBV30 and TRBJ2-2; perhaps TRBD1 as D (6 bases). CDR3 region: CAWRESPRGSLGELFF. The CDR3 DNA reads as TGTGCCTGGAGGGAATCCCCCAGGGGAAGCCTCGGGGAGCTGTTTTTT.